This is a list of T cell receptor beta chains from one sample in a study of post-analysis software for immune sequencing data. TCRdb called the PCR reads again in MiXCR, with one record for every CDR3 protein. Of around 200,000 distinct CDR3 sequences listed, around 30% are singletons. The sample comprised blood. The receptors originated from a girl between 2 and 17 years old with multiple sclerosis. Each CDR3 is given with its conserved first and last residue. Fields, in order: V gene, CDR3 length, CDR3 protein.

V gene: TRBV5-8
CDR3 length: 13
CDR3 protein: CASEGGLYNEQFF

V gene: TRBV28
CDR3 length: 14
CDR3 protein: CASSLYLALGEQYF

V gene: TRBV15
CDR3 length: 13
CDR3 protein: CATSPRGQETQYF

V gene: TRBV4-1
CDR3 length: 14
CDR3 protein: CASSPRLVAYEQYF

V gene: TRBV4-1
CDR3 length: 12
CDR3 protein: CASSRARGTQYF

V gene: TRBV7-9
CDR3 length: 15
CDR3 protein: CASSPGVGGNQPQHF

V gene: TRBV20-1
CDR3 length: 14
CDR3 protein: CSARVRTVADTQYF

V gene: TRBV7-2
CDR3 length: 17
CDR3 protein: CASSRGQVVPGANVLTF

V gene: TRBV20-1
CDR3 length: 15
CDR3 protein: CSVEEDSSSYNEQFF

V gene: TRBV3-1
CDR3 length: 15
CDR3 protein: CASSPRPATNEKLFF

V gene: TRBV20-1
CDR3 length: 17
CDR3 protein: CSARVAHRVESNQSQHF

V gene: TRBV6-6
CDR3 length: 13
CDR3 protein: CASSYEGRNEQFF

V gene: TRBV30
CDR3 length: 14
CDR3 protein: CAWSPPGVDQPQHF

V gene: TRBV7-7
CDR3 length: 14
CDR3 protein: CASSSKGGNQPQHF

V gene: TRBV5-1
CDR3 length: 15
CDR3 protein: CASSTSGQGSYEQYF

V gene: TRBV5-1
CDR3 length: 14
CDR3 protein: CASSLRGRDTEAFF

V gene: TRBV5-1
CDR3 length: 14
CDR3 protein: CASSPDKVTDTQYF

V gene: TRBV5-1
CDR3 length: 13
CDR3 protein: CASNLAGTGELFF

V gene: TRBV20-1
CDR3 length: 12
CDR3 protein: CSAPDGAETQYF

V gene: TRBV3-1
CDR3 length: 16
CDR3 protein: CASSPIRQSSTDTQYF

V gene: TRBV9
CDR3 length: 14
CDR3 protein: CASSVGGDNQPQHF

V gene: TRBV12-3/TRBV12-4
CDR3 length: 13
CDR3 protein: CASREQGEYGYTF

V gene: TRBV7-9
CDR3 length: 15
CDR3 protein: CASSFGGSLNGELFF

V gene: TRBV12-3/TRBV12-4
CDR3 length: 14
CDR3 protein: CASSLERASYEQYF

V gene: TRBV20-1
CDR3 length: 17
CDR3 protein: CSARVRTGGGENQPRHF

V gene: TRBV7-2
CDR3 length: 16
CDR3 protein: CASSPTGTGRPQPQHF

V gene: TRBV3-1
CDR3 length: 14
CDR3 protein: CASSQRLGPDEQFF

V gene: TRBV5-1
CDR3 length: 14
CDR3 protein: CASSLRTVNTEAFF

V gene: TRBV20-1
CDR3 length: 14
CDR3 protein: CSARDPRTAFGYTF

V gene: TRBV4-1
CDR3 length: 18
CDR3 protein: CASSRQRGTGKYQETQYF